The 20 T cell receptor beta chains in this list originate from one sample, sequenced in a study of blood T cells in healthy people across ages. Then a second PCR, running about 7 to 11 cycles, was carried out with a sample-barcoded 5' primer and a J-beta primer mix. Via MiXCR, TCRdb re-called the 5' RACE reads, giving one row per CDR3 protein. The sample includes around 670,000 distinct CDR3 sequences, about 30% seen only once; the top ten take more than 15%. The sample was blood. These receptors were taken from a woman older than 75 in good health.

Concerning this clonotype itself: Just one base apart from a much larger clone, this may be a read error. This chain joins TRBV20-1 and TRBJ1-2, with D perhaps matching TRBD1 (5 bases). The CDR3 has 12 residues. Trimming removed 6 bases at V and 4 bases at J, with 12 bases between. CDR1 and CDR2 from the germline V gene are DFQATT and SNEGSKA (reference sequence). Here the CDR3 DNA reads TGCAGTGCGTGGGACTTTAGCTATGGCTACACCTTC. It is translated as CSAWDFSYGYTF.

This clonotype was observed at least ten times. CDR3 loop: CASSGGVETQYF. CDR3 DNA: TGTGCCAGCAGCGGGGGGGTCGAGACCCAGTACTTC. The chain joins TRBV7-2 to TRBJ2-5; 7 nucleotides line up with TRBD2. Germline trimming cut 5 bases from V and 5 bases from J; bases unmatched to any gene: 2. From germline, CDR1 is SGHTA and CDR2 FQGNSA. The CDR3 totals 12 residues.

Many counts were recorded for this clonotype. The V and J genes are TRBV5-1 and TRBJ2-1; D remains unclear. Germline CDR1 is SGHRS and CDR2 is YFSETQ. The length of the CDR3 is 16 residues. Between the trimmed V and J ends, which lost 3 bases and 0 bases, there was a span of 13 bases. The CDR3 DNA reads TGCGCCAGCAGCTACGGAACAGAGAGCTCCTACAATGAGCAGTTCTTC. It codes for CASSYGTESSYNEQFF.

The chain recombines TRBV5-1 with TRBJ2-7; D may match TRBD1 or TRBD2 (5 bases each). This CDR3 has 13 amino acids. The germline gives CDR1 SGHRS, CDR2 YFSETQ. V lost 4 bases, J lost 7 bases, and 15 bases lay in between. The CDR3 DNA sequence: TGCGCCAGCAGCCGGGACGGCAAGAATGAGCAGTACTTC. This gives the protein CASSRDGKNEQYF.

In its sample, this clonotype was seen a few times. The CDR3 protein is CASSWSGWGEQYF. CDR3 bases: TGTGCCAGCAGTTGGTCAGGGTGGGGGGAGCAGTACTTC. This chain joins TRBV28 and TRBJ2-7, with D possibly being TRBD1 or TRBD2 (5 bases each). CDR3 length: 13 amino acids. The V gene lost 4 bases and the J gene lost 7 bases, with 14 bases spanning the gap. CDR1 MDHEN and CDR2 SYDVKM come from the germline V gene. The full variable domain, its missing parts supplied by reference TRBV28 and TRBJ2-7, is DVKVTQSSRYLVKRTGEKVFLECVQDMDHENMFWYRQDPGLGLRLIYFSYDVKMKEKGDIPEGYSVSREKKERFSLILESASTNQTSMYLCASSWSGWGEQYFGPGTRLTVT.

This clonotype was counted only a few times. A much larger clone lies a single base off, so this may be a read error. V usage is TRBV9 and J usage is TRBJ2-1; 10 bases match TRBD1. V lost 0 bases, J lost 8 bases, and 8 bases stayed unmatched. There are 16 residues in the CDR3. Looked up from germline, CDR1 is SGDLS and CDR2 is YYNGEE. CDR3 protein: CASSVDGTGAWDEQFF. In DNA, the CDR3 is TGTGCCAGCAGCGTAGACGGGACAGGGGCCTGGGATGAGCAGTTCTTC.

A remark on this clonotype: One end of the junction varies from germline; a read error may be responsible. As DNA, the CDR3 is TGCAGTGCTAGTTCGACTGGCCACACGGATACGCGGTATTTT. Translated, it gives CSASSTGHTDTRYF. This chain uses TRBV20-1 with TRBJ2-3; D is ambiguous. Germline values: CDR1 DFQATT, CDR2 SNEGSKA (reference sequence). The CDR3 runs 14 residues.

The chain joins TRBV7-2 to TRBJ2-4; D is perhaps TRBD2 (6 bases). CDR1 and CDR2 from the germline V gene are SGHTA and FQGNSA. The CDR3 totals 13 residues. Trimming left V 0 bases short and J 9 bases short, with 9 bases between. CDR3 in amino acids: CASSLALEGIQYF. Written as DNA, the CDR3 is TGTGCCAGCAGCTTAGCGCTGGAGGGCATTCAGTACTTC.

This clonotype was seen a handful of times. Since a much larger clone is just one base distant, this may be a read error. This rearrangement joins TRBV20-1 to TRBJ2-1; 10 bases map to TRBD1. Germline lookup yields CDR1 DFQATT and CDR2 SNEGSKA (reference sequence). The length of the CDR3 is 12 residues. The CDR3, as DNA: TGCAGCACCGGGACAGGGGATTCTAGGCAGTTCTTC. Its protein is CSTGTGDSRQFF.

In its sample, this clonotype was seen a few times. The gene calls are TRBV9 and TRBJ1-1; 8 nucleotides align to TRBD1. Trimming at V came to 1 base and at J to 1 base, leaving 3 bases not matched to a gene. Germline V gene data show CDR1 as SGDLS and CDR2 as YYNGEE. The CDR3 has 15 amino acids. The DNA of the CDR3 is TGTGCCAGCAGCGTATGGACAGGGTCGAACACTGAAGCTTTCTTT. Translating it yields CASSVWTGSNTEAFF.

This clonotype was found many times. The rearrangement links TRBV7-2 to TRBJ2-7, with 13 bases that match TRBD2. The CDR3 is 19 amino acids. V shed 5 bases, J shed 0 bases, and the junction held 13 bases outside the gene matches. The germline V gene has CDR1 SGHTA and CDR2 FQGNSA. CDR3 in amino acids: CASSLRGTSGELSSYEQYF. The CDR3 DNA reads TGTGCCAGCAGCCTCCGTGGGACTAGCGGGGAGCTAAGCTCCTACGAGCAGTACTTC.

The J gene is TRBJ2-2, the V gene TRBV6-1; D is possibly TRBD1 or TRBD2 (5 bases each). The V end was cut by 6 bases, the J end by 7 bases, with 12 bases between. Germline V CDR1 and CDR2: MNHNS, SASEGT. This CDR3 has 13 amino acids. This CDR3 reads CASRGPGDGELFF. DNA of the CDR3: TGTGCCAGCAGGGGGCCCGGGGACGGGGAGCTGTTTTTT.

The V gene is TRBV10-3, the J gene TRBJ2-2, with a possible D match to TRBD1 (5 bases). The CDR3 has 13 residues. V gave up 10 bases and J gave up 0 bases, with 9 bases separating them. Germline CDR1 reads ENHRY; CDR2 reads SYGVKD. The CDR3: CATTGPNTGELFF. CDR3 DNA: TGTGCCACCACAGGCCCGAACACCGGGGAGCTGTTTTTT.

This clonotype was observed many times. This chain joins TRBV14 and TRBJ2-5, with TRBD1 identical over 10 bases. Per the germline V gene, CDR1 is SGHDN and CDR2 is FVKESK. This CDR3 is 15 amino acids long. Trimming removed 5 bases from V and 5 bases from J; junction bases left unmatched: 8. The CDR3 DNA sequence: TGTGCCAGCAGCACCGGGACAGGGGTCCGGGAGACCCAGTACTTC. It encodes CASSTGTGVRETQYF.

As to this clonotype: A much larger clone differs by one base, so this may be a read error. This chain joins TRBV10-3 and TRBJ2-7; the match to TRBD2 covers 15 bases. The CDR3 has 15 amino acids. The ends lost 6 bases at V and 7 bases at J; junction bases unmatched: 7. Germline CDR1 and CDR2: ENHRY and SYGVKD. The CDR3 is CAIRGLAGGKDEQYF. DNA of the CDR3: TGTGCCATCAGGGGACTAGCGGGGGGAAAGGATGAGCAGTACTTC.

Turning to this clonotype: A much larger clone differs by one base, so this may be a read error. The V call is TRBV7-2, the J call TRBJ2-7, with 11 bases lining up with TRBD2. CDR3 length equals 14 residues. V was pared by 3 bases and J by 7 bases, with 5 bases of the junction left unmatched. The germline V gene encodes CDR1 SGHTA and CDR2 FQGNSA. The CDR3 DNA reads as TGTGCCAGCAGCTTGCTAGCGGGGGGTGGTGAGCAGTACTTC. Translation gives CASSLLAGGGEQYF.

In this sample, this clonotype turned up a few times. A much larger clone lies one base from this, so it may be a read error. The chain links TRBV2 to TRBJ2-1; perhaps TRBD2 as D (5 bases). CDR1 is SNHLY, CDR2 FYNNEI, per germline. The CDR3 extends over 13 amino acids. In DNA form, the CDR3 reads TGTGCCGGCAGTGAAGCCGTGCGGGCGGAGCAGTTCTTC. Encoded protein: CAGSEAVRAEQFF.

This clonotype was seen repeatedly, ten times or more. The CDR3: CASSSRGGYWGYTF. The CDR3 region has the DNA TGTGCCAGCAGCTCTAGGGGGGGGTACTGGGGCTACACCTTC. The rearrangement links TRBV7-2 to TRBJ1-2, with a weak D call TRBD1 (6 bases). Germline CDR1 is SGHTA and CDR2 is FQGNSA. This CDR3 is built from 14 residues. Trimming pared 4 bases from V and 8 bases from J, leaving 17 bases between.

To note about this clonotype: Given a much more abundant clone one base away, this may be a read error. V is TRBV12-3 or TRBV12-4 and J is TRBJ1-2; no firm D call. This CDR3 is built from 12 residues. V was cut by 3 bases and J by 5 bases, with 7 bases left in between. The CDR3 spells CASSFEIYGYTF. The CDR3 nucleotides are TGTGCCAGCAGTTTTGAGATTTATGGCTACACCTTC.

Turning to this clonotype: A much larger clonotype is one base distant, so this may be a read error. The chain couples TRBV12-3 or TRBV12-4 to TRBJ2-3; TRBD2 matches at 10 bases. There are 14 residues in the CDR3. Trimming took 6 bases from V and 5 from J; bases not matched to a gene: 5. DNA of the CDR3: TGTGCCAGCAGGCCTAGCGGGAGAAGAGATACGCAGTATTTT. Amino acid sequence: CASRPSGRRDTQYF.